This TCR beta chain was identified during a study of T cell changes during pregnancy in multiple sclerosis. Germline loops: CDR1 SGHRS, CDR2 YFSETQ. CDR3 length equals 13 residues. The V gene lost 4 bases and the J gene lost 4 bases, with 8 bases spanning the gap. Profiled with immunoSEQ multiplex PCR; TCRdb holds only in-frame clones, not every one. The data hold around 120,000 clones, with approximately 89% observed a single time. The chain is built from TRBV5-1 and TRBJ1-4; D is unclear. The sequencing used peripheral blood, collected after pregnancy. This TCR derives from a female donor with multiple sclerosis, enrolled in a pregnancy study. CDR3 nucleotides: TGCGCCAGCAGCCGACGGGATAATGAAAAACTGTTTTTT. Residues: CASSRRDNEKLFF.